This is a list of T cell receptor beta chains from one sample in a study of cytotoxic CD8 clonotypes in ibrutinib-treated CLL. Sequencing used immunoSEQ multiplex PCR; TCRdb keeps in-frame clones, though not all of them. The sample has roughly 220,000 clones; roughly 73% are singletons. The source was PBMCs, collected after 12 months of ibrutinib treatment. The receptors derive from a human donor with chronic lymphocytic leukemia. The CDR3 runs from the conserved cysteine through the conserved F or W. D genes are given only for firm matches. The listing skips clone size in some rows; elsewhere it reads once, few, many or a size class.

j_call,d_call,clone_size,v_call,cdr3_nt,cdr3_aa
TRBJ2-7,TRBD2,.,TRBV6-5,TGTGCCAGCAAGGAGCGGGAAGACTACGAGCAGTACTTC,CASKEREDYEQYF
TRBJ1-5,TRBD1,.,TRBV2,TGTGCCAGCAGTGAGTCAGGGGGCGAAAGCAATCAGCCCCAGCATTTT,CASSESGGESNQPQHF
TRBJ1-6,.,.,TRBV5-6,TGTGCCAGCAGCTTGGTTTGGGGTAGCTCCTATAATTCACCCCTCCACTTT,CASSLVWGSSYNSPLHF
TRBJ2-5,.,.,TRBV2,TGTGCCAGCAGTGCCTTTGTAGGGACCCAGTACTTC,CASSAFVGTQYF
TRBJ1-1,TRBD1,.,TRBV9,TGTGCCAGCAGCGACCTCGACAGGGGAATTGCTTTCTTT,CASSDLDRGIAFF
TRBJ2-3,TRBD2,few,TRBV6-1,TGTGCCAGCAGTGCGGCTAGCGGGGGGCCCACAGATACGCAGTATTTT,CASSAASGGPTDTQYF
TRBJ1-5,.,.,TRBV6-4,TGTGCCAGCAGTGGGCCGCCTAATCAGCCCCAGCATTTT,CASSGPPNQPQHF
TRBJ2-7,.,.,TRBV6-6,TGTGCCAGCAGTCAAGGACAGCTGGGCTACGAGCAGTACTTC,CASSQGQLGYEQYF
TRBJ1-2,TRBD1,.,TRBV30,TGTGCCTGGAGTGGAGGACAGGGGAGGGACTATGGCTACACCTTC,CAWSGGQGRDYGYTF
TRBJ1-1,.,.,TRBV7-7,TGTGCTAGCAGCTTAGGTTTGTACACTGAAGCTTTCTTT,CASSLGLYTEAFF
TRBJ1-1,.,.,TRBV5-4,TGTGCCAGCAGCTCTCGAGGGGGCACTGAAGCTTTCTTT,CASSSRGGTEAFF
TRBJ1-5,.,.,TRBV7-2,TGTGCCAGCAGCTTTCCCGGTCAGCCCCAGCATTTT,CASSFPGQPQHF
TRBJ2-7,TRBD2,.,TRBV25-1,TGTGCCAGCAGTGATGGTAGCGGGGGGGCCTACGAGCAGTACTTC,CASSDGSGGAYEQYF
TRBJ1-2,TRBD1,.,TRBV12-5,TGTGCTAGTGGTTCTTTGACCGGGACAGGGGTGAACTATGGCTACACCTTC,CASGSLTGTGVNYGYTF
TRBJ2-7,TRBD1,.,TRBV6-4,TGTGCCAGCAGTGCCGCCATATGGGACAGCTCCTACGAGCAGTACTTC,CASSAAIWDSSYEQYF
TRBJ2-1,TRBD2,.,TRBV5-1,TGCGCCAGCAGGCCAACGACTAGCGGGGGTAGTTTGGGGTTCTTC,CASRPTTSGGSLGFF
TRBJ1-1,TRBD1,.,TRBV5-1,TGCGCCAGCAGCTTAACAGGGGGCACTGAAGCTTTCTTT,CASSLTGGTEAFF
TRBJ2-2,TRBD2,.,TRBV27,TGTGCCAGCAGTCTATTTAGCGGGGGGGCGTTTAGGACCGGGGAGCTGTTTTTT,CASSLFSGGAFRTGELFF
TRBJ2-7,.,.,TRBV7-9,TGTGCCAGCAGCCCTCAGTACGAGCAGTACTTC,CASSPQYEQYF
TRBJ1-6,TRBD1,.,TRBV2,TGTGCCAGCAGAGGTACCGGGACAGAAGTACTTAATTCACCCCTCCACTTT,CASRGTGTEVLNSPLHF
TRBJ2-5,TRBD2,.,TRBV18,TGTGCCAGCTCACTCCCGGGGGGAGAGACCCAGTACTTC,CASSLPGGETQYF
TRBJ1-2,TRBD1,few,TRBV2,TGTGCCAGCAGTGAGGACAGGGCATGCTACACCTTC,CASSEDRACYTF
TRBJ1-1,.,.,TRBV5-1,TGCGCCAGCAGCTTGGCGGGGGGTTTGACTGAAGCTTTCTTT,CASSLAGGLTEAFF
TRBJ2-1,.,.,TRBV4-1,TGCGCCAGCAGCCAAGAGGGAACGTTATTGACGGGTGAGCAGTTCTTC,CASSQEGTLLTGEQFF
TRBJ2-2,TRBD2,.,TRBV30,TGTGCCTGGGCTTGCGGGAGGGCACTTCACCGGGGAGCTGTTTTT,CAWACGRALHRGAVF
TRBJ2-7,TRBD2,.,TRBV29-1,TGCAGCGTTGCCTGGACTAGCGCTACCTACGAGCAGTACTTC,CSVAWTSATYEQYF
TRBJ2-7,.,.,TRBV7-9,TGTGCCAGCAGCCACTTACCGGGAGAGGGGCACGAGCAGTACTTC,CASSHLPGEGHEQYF
TRBJ2-3,.,.,TRBV14,TGTGCCAGCAGCCTCGGGGGCGCCCCCCGAGGGCAGTATTTT,CASSLGGAPRGQYF
TRBJ2-3,TRBD1,.,TRBV11-3,TGTGCCAGCAGCACACAGGGGGACACAGATACGCAGTATTTT,CASSTQGDTDTQYF
TRBJ2-1,.,.,TRBV5-1,TGCGCCAGCAGCTGGGGGACTGGCGAGCAGTTCTTC,CASSWGTGEQFF
TRBJ2-2,TRBD1,few,TRBV11-2,TGTGCCAGCAGCCCCGGACAGGCCATCGGGGAGCTGTTTTTT,CASSPGQAIGELFF
TRBJ1-5,.,.,TRBV11-2,TGTGCCAGCAGCTTAGAGGGAGGGAATCAGCCCCAGCATTTT,CASSLEGGNQPQHF
TRBJ2-7,TRBD2,.,TRBV11-2,TGTGCCAGCAGCTTAGAGGGACTAGCGGGAATAAACTCCTACGAGCAGTACTTC,CASSLEGLAGINSYEQYF
TRBJ1-5,TRBD1,.,TRBV5-1,TGCGCCAGCAGCTTGGTGCAGGGGGGCAATCAGCCCCAGCATTTT,CASSLVQGGNQPQHF
TRBJ1-1,.,.,TRBV2,TGTGCCAGCAGTGAGATGGGGGGCACTGAAGCTTTCTTT,CASSEMGGTEAFF
TRBJ2-1,.,.,TRBV11-2,TGTGCCAGCAGCGCCGGACTGTACAATGAGCAGTTCTTC,CASSAGLYNEQFF
TRBJ1-1,.,.,TRBV19,TGTGCCAGTACCTCGGGGGAGAAAGCTTTCTTT,CASTSGEKAFF
TRBJ2-1,TRBD1,.,TRBV7-3,TGTGCCAGCAGCCTCCTACCCGGGACAGGGATGTTCTTC,CASSLLPGTGMFF
TRBJ2-2,.,few,TRBV9,TGTGCCAGCAGCGTGGGAGACCTGAACGGGGAGCTGTTTTTT,CASSVGDLNGELFF
TRBJ1-1,TRBD1,.,TRBV5-4,TGTGCCAGCAGCTCAGGGGGACAGAACACTGAAGCTTTCTTT,CASSSGGQNTEAFF
TRBJ1-2,.,.,TRBV6-1,TGTGCCAGCAGTCCGCGTCACAGGGACGGCTACACCTTC,CASSPRHRDGYTF
TRBJ1-2,.,.,TRBV2,TGTGCCAGCAGTGGAACAGGCACTCACTATGGCTACACCTTC,CASSGTGTHYGYTF
TRBJ2-1,.,.,TRBV7-8,TGTGCCAGCAGCCGAGACGGAAGCTCCTACAATGAGCAGTTCTTC,CASSRDGSSYNEQFF
TRBJ1-1,TRBD1,.,TRBV30,TGTGCGTTCAAACAGGGGATAAACACTGAAGCTTTCTTT,CAFKQGINTEAFF
TRBJ1-1,.,few,TRBV6-1,TGTGCCAGCAGAGGACAGCTGAACACTGAAGCTTTCTTT,CASRGQLNTEAFF